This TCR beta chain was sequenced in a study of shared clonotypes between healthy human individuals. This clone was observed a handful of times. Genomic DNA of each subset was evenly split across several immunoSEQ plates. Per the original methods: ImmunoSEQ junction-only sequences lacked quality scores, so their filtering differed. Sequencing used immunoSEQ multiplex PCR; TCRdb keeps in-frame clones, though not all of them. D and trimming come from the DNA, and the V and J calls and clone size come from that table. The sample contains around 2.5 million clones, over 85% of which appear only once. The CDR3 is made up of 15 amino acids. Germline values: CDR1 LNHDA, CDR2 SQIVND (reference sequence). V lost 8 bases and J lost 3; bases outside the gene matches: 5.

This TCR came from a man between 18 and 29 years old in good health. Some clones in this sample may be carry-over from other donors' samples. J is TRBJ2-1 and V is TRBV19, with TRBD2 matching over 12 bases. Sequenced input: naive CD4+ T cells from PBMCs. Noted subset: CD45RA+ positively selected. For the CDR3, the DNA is TGTGCCAGTCGCAGACTAGCGGGAGTCTACAATGAGCAGTTCTTC. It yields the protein CASRRLAGVYNEQFF.